Listed here are 29 T cell receptor beta chains from one sample, sequenced in a study of blood T cell repertoires in COVID-19. The table came from immunoSEQ multiplex PCR; TCRdb's copy has only in-frame clones and leaves some out. The table records about 83,000 clones, about 86% of them present only once. The sequenced sample consisted of peripheral blood. The source of these receptors is a woman of 80 years or more in a cohort sampled during active or convalescent COVID-19.

This clone was found once. This chain links TRBV20-1 with TRBJ1-5, with D possibly being TRBD1 (6 bases). Germline V gives CDR1 DFQATT, CDR2 SNEGSKA (reference sequence). Between the trimmed V and J ends, which lost 3 bases and 5 bases, there was a span of 17 bases. This CDR3 region has 15 residues. CDR3 amino acids: CSASTSWDTDQPQHF. In nucleotides, the CDR3 is TGCAGTGCTAGTACGTCCTGGGACACCGATCAGCCCCAGCATTTT.

The chain employs TRBV7-2 and TRBJ1-1, with 8 bases matching TRBD1. CDR1 and CDR2 from the germline V gene are SGHTA and FQGNSA. The CDR3 is 13 amino acids. V dropped 6 bases and J dropped 5; count of bases not matched to a gene: 5. CDR3 residues: CASRQTGGTEAFF. CDR3 in DNA: TGTGCCAGCAGACAAACAGGGGGGACTGAAGCTTTCTTT.

V gene TRBV6-5 combines with J gene TRBJ1-5; TRBD1 matches 7 bases. Germline assignment: CDR1 MNHEY and CDR2 SVGAGI. The CDR3 sequence is 15 residues long. V lost 5 bases and J lost 0; bases outside the gene matches: 4. In DNA, the CDR3 is TGTGCCAGCAGTAGGGGGCTTCGTAGCAATCAGCCCCAGCATTTT. This sequence encodes CASSRGLRSNQPQHF.

V and J are TRBV19 and TRBJ2-7; no clear D gene. This CDR3 comprises 13 residues. The germline gives CDR1 LNHDA, CDR2 SQIVND (reference sequence). Deletions cut 4 bases from V and 1 base from J, with 8 bases between. The DNA of the CDR3 is TGTGCCAGTAGTAGGGCTGGATCCTACGAGCAGTACTTC. It translates to CASSRAGSYEQYF.

Comments on this clone: Within the sample, other DNA sequences also encode this same CDR3. V gene TRBV5-6 combines with J gene TRBJ1-2, with 7 bases identical to TRBD1. This CDR3 contains 14 residues. Germline loops: CDR1 SGHDT, CDR2 YYEEEE. Losses at the gene ends were 4 bases for V and 2 bases for J; bases not matched to a gene: 5. The CDR3 DNA follows: TGTGCCAGCAGCGCAGGGACAGAGAACTATGGCTACACCTTC. It yields the protein CASSAGTENYGYTF.

For the CDR3, the DNA is TGTGCCAGCAGCTTAACTACATACAATGAGCAGTTCTTC. It encodes CASSLTTYNEQFF. The chain links TRBV7-2 to TRBJ2-1, with D hard to call. Between the trimmed V and J ends, which lost 2 bases and 4 bases, there was a span of 6 bases. Germline values: CDR1 SGHTA, CDR2 FQGNSA. The CDR3 runs 13 residues.

V is TRBV10-3 and J is TRBJ2-7; tentative D call: TRBD2 (7 bases). Germline V lookup: CDR1 ENHRY, CDR2 SYGVKD. This CDR3 is built from 14 residues. Deletions cut 4 bases from V and 3 bases from J, with 13 bases between. The CDR3 DNA follows: TGTGCCATCAGTGGGGGGGGGCGAGACTACGAGCAGTACTTC. This translates into CAISGGGRDYEQYF.

This clone was counted only a few times. V is TRBV18 and J is TRBJ2-2, with a tentative D call TRBD1 (6 bases). The germline CDR1 and CDR2 sequences are KGHSH and LQKENI. The V gene lost 3 bases and the J gene lost 3 bases, with 11 bases spanning the gap. This CDR3 comprises 15 residues. In DNA, the CDR3 is TGTGCCAGCTCACCGGCAGGGGTCGACACCGGGGAGCTGTTTTTT. The encoded protein is CASSPAGVDTGELFF.

V gene TRBV3-1 (or the pseudogene TRBV3-2) combines with J gene TRBJ1-3; no clear D. Germline values: CDR1 LGHDT, CDR2 YNNKEL (reference sequence). V lost 3 bases to trimming and J lost 2 bases, with 8 bases between them. CDR3 length: 14 amino acids. DNA of the CDR3: TGTGCCAGCAGCCAGTTCGGGGCTGGAAACACCATATATTTT. This gives the protein CASSQFGAGNTIYF.

The rearrangement links TRBV7-2 to TRBJ2-7; D is perhaps TRBD2 (5 bases). V was shortened by 1 base and J by 3 bases, with 10 bases between the two germline ends. The germline V gene has CDR1 SGHTA and CDR2 FQGNSA. The CDR3 has 14 residues. Written as DNA, the CDR3 is TGTGCCAGCAGCTTAGGCGGGCAGGTCTACGAGCAGTACTTC. Its translation: CASSLGGQVYEQYF.

The sample holds one count of this clone. The chain is built from TRBV5-4 and TRBJ1-4, with a weak D call TRBD1 (6 bases). V was trimmed by 4 bases and J by 6 bases, leaving 19 bases between them. Germline CDR1 SGHNT, CDR2 YYREEE (reference sequence). The CDR3 runs to 16 residues. CDR3: CASSPGTTGPYEKLFF. Here the CDR3 DNA reads TGTGCCAGCAGCCCCGGAACGACAGGACCTTATGAAAAACTGTTTTTT.

The V gene is TRBV24-1, the J gene TRBJ2-3; 11 nucleotides line up with TRBD2. This CDR3 contains 18 residues. The V gene end was trimmed by 4 bases and the J gene end by 0 bases; junction bases not matched to a gene: 8. Germline CDR1 and CDR2: KGHDR and SFDVKD. This chain's CDR3 is CATSDDPWTSGSTDTQYF. In DNA form, the CDR3 reads TGTGCCACCAGTGACGACCCCTGGACTAGCGGGAGCACAGATACGCAGTATTTT.

The sample holds one count of this clone. The chain joins TRBV7-3 to TRBJ2-1; TRBD2 agrees at 8 bases. The germline gives CDR1 SGHTA, CDR2 FQGTGA. V shed 4 bases, J shed 7 bases, and the junction held 9 bases outside the gene matches. The CDR3 is 15 amino acids. This CDR3 is CASSYVPGLVNEQFF. The CDR3 nucleotides are TGTGCCAGCAGCTACGTACCGGGACTAGTAAATGAGCAGTTCTTC.

The gene calls are TRBV5-1 and TRBJ2-4; TRBD2 aligns across 8 bases. This CDR3 region has 14 residues. The germline V gene encodes CDR1 SGHRS and CDR2 YFSETQ. V dropped 5 bases and J dropped 6; count of bases not matched to a gene: 7. The DNA for the CDR3 is TGCGCCAGCAGTAGGACGGGAGGGGTAAACATTCAGTACTTC. Translation: CASSRTGGVNIQYF.

The chain couples TRBV5-1 to TRBJ2-2; D is unclear. V was pared by 0 bases and J by 2 bases, with 5 bases between. Germline CDR1 SGHRS, CDR2 YFSETQ. The CDR3 totals 14 residues. CDR3 sequence reads: CASSLDSNTGELFF. CDR3 nucleotides: TGCGCCAGCAGCTTGGACTCAAACACCGGGGAGCTGTTTTTT.

V gene TRBV5-5 combines with J gene TRBJ2-3; no clear D. Germline assignment: CDR1 SGHKS and CDR2 YYEKEE (reference sequence). With 2 bases removed from V and 2 bases from J, the gap between germline ends came to 9 bases. The CDR3 covers 14 residues. Here the CDR3 DNA reads TGTGCCAGCAGCTTCGCACAGCTCACAGATACGCAGTATTTT. Residues: CASSFAQLTDTQYF.

The CDR3 region is CATGQSSYNSPLHF. CDR3 coding DNA: TGTGCCACCGGACAGAGCTCCTATAATTCACCCCTCCACTTT. The chain links TRBV2 to TRBJ1-6; possibly TRBD1 for D (6 bases). The CDR3 totals 14 residues. The germline V gene encodes CDR1 SNHLY and CDR2 FYNNEI. Trimming took 10 bases from V and 0 from J, leaving 10 bases between them.

The chain joins TRBV21-1 to TRBJ2-7; the table's D call, TRBD2, was not checked against the DNA. TRBV21-1 is a pseudogene segment. This CDR3 is 11 amino acids long. CDR3 sequence: CASDPYYEQYV. The CDR3 bases are TGTGCCAGCGATCCCTACTACGAGCAGTACGTC.

This sequence joins TRBV5-1 and TRBJ2-5; TRBD1 agrees at 8 bases. This CDR3 has 15 residues. V was pared by 1 base and J by 5 bases, with 7 bases of the junction left unmatched. Germline V CDR1 and CDR2: SGHRS, YFSETQ. The CDR3: CASSLQGAVGETQYF. The DNA for the CDR3 is TGCGCCAGCAGCTTGCAGGGGGCGGTCGGGGAGACCCAGTACTTC.

The chain employs TRBV7-9 and TRBJ2-3, with D possibly being TRBD2 (6 bases). Between the trimmed V and J ends, which lost 2 bases and 2 bases, there was a span of 8 bases. Germline CDR1 reads SEHNR; CDR2 reads FQNEAQ (reference sequence). There are 14 residues in the CDR3. The chain's CDR3 is CASSLRDFTDTQYF. CDR3 nucleotides: TGTGCCAGCAGCTTAAGGGACTTCACAGATACGCAGTATTTT.

The rearrangement links TRBV6-4 to TRBJ2-3, with 7 nucleotides matching TRBD1. This CDR3 is 15 amino acids long. Germline V gives CDR1 MRHNA, CDR2 SNTAGT. V lost 5 bases and J lost 2; bases outside the gene matches: 7. The CDR3 region is CASSPTGANTDTQYF. CDR3 sequence (DNA): TGTGCCAGCAGTCCCACAGGGGCGAACACAGATACGCAGTATTTT.

The V call is TRBV19, the J call TRBJ2-1; 10 bases map to TRBD1. The junction had 4 bases not matched to a gene; V was cut back by 2 bases and J by 6 bases. The CDR3 is 15 residues long. Germline CDR1 LNHDA, CDR2 SQIVND (reference sequence). The CDR3 nucleotides read TGTGCCAGTAGTATACGGGACAGGGGAGGCAATGAGCAGTTCTTC. Translation: CASSIRDRGGNEQFF.

The rearrangement joins TRBV23-1 to TRBJ2-1; D is unresolved. TRBV23-1 is an ORF for which the function is uncertain. The CDR3 has 16 amino acids. The ends were cut back, 4 bases at V and 2 bases at J, with 15 bases in the middle. CDR3 loop: CASSPRINGAYNEQFF. The CDR3 DNA sequence: TGCGCCAGCAGTCCTAGGATCAACGGCGCCTACAATGAGCAGTTCTTC.

The chain uses TRBV19 and TRBJ2-5, with 9 nucleotides matching TRBD2. Trimming took 7 bases from V and 2 from J; bases not matched to a gene: 8. Germline CDR1 and CDR2: LNHDA and SQIVND (reference sequence). The CDR3 covers 15 residues. The CDR3 bases are TGTGCCAGTATGGGCGCGGGAGGGGGGCAAGAGACCCAGTACTTC. It translates to CASMGAGGGQETQYF.

Worth noting for this clone: One junction end does not reproduce the germline sequence, and a read error may be involved. The V and J genes are TRBV7-7 and TRBJ2-1, with a possible D match to TRBD2 (5 bases). The germline CDR1 and CDR2 sequences are SSHAT and FNYEAQ (reference sequence). This CDR3 contains 14 residues. CDR3 region: CASSLGLASTEQFF. The CDR3 DNA follows: TGTGCTAGCAGCTTAGGGCTAGCTTCGACTGAGCAGTTCTTC.

The gene calls are TRBV7-2 and TRBJ1-3; TRBD1 agrees at 10 bases. J was trimmed by 3 bases and V by 1 base; bases with no gene match: 3. The CDR3 contains 16 residues. CDR1 is SGHTA and CDR2 is FQGNSA in the germline V gene. The CDR3, as DNA: TGTGCCAGCAGCTTAGTGGGACAGGGGTTTGGAAACACCATATATTTT. This sequence encodes CASSLVGQGFGNTIYF.

V gene TRBV30 combines with J gene TRBJ1-6; 9 bases agree with TRBD1. The ends lost 4 bases at V and 7 bases at J; junction bases unmatched: 2. The germline V gene encodes CDR1 GTSNPN and CDR2 SVGIG (reference sequence). The CDR3 runs 13 residues. In DNA form, the CDR3 reads TGTGCCTGGAAGGACAGGGGCAATTCACCCCTCCACTTT. The encoded protein is CAWKDRGNSPLHF.

The chain carries TRBV7-8 and TRBJ1-4; 9 nucleotides match TRBD1. The CDR3 is made up of 16 amino acids. Germline CDR1 is SGHVS and CDR2 is FQNEAQ. V was pared by 2 bases and J by 8 bases, with 9 bases of the junction left unmatched. The CDR3 sequence: CASSLWRGTGNEKLFF. For the CDR3, the DNA is TGTGCCAGCAGCTTATGGAGAGGGACAGGGAACGAAAAACTGTTTTTT. Filled out from reference TRBV7-8 and TRBJ1-4, the complete variable domain reads GAGVSQSPRYKVAKRGQDVALRCDPISGHVSLFWYQQALGQGPEFLTYFQNEAQLDKSGLPSDRFFAERPEGSVSTLKIQRTQQEDSAVYLCASSLWRGTGNEKLFFGSGTQLSVL.

V and J are TRBV28 and TRBJ1-1; the D is unclear. Deletions cut 5 bases from V and 5 bases from J, with 15 bases between. CDR1 is MDHEN, CDR2 SYDVKM, per germline. This CDR3 is built from 14 residues. CDR3 bases: TGTGCCAGCAGTCCTTCTACGGGAGTTACTGAAGCTTTCTTT. Translated, it gives CASSPSTGVTEAFF.